The clone carrying this T cell receptor (beta chain) was picked up one time. Assay used: immunoSEQ multiplex PCR; TCRdb lists only in-frame clones, some missing. The data hold under 100,000 clones, with about 90% observed a single time. These data come from a study of blood T cell repertoires in COVID-19. Background on the study: The analysed material was cDNA or gDNA that came from T cells, B-cell-depleted T cells, or PBMCs.

J was trimmed by 4 bases and V by 7 bases; bases with no gene match: 11. CDR3 length: 15 amino acids. The germline V gene encodes CDR1 SQVTM and CDR2 ANQGSEA. Sequencing input: peripheral blood. The V call is TRBV29-1, the J call TRBJ2-3; 10 nucleotides agree with TRBD2. The source of this sequence is a human donor in a cohort sampled during active COVID-19. The CDR3 sequence is CSASLAGRGSDTQYF. Here the CDR3 DNA reads TGCAGCGCCTCACTAGCGGGAAGAGGGTCAGATACGCAGTATTTT.